This entry lists 15 T cell receptor beta chains sequenced from one sample in a study of tumor-infiltrating lymphocytes in localized non-small cell lung cancer. Profiling relied on immunoSEQ multiplex PCR, and the TCRdb table lists in-frame clones only, not all of them. The sample has about 21,000 clones, 60% to 80% seen once. Input material: lung tumor tissue. The origin of the receptors is a human donor with non-small cell lung cancer.

The rearrangement links TRBV9 to TRBJ2-1, with 9 nucleotides matching TRBD1. With 0 bases clipped from V and 5 bases from J, the junction kept 0 bases outside the gene matches. Per the germline V gene, CDR1 is SGDLS and CDR2 is YYNGEE. CDR3 length: 14 residues. The CDR3 region has the DNA TGTGCCAGCAGCGTAGGGACAGGGGACAATGAGCAGTTCTTC. This translates into CASSVGTGDNEQFF.

This sequence joins TRBV6-1 and TRBJ2-7; 9 positions agree with TRBD1. Per the germline V gene, CDR1 is MNHNS and CDR2 is SASEGT. V was clipped by 6 bases and J by 2 bases; unmatched bases: 8. The CDR3 is 15 amino acids. The CDR3 is CASSLTGGKTYEQYF. The CDR3 DNA reads TGTGCCAGCAGCTTAACAGGGGGCAAGACCTACGAGCAGTACTTC.

This sequence joins TRBV6-5 and TRBJ2-4, with TRBD2 matching over 8 bases. V shed 1 base, J shed 6 bases, and the junction held 5 bases outside the gene matches. CDR1 and CDR2 from the germline V gene are MNHEY and SVGAGI. This CDR3 is built from 15 residues. CDR3 region: CASSYWSGGTNIQYF. The CDR3, as DNA: TGTGCCAGCAGTTACTGGTCGGGAGGGACAAACATTCAGTACTTC.

The genes are TRBV4-1 and TRBJ1-5; D gene unclear. CDR1 is MGHRA and CDR2 is YSYEKL in the germline V gene. Trimming took off 1 base at V and 3 bases at J, with 10 bases between the two ends. The CDR3 consists of 15 residues. This CDR3 is CASSQVGGHNQPQHF. In DNA form, the CDR3 reads TGCGCCAGCAGCCAAGTGGGCGGCCACAATCAGCCCCAGCATTTT.

V and J are TRBV6-5 and TRBJ2-7, with a tentative D call TRBD2 (6 bases). V lost 6 bases to trimming and J lost 6 bases, with 18 bases between them. Germline V gene data show CDR1 as MNHEY and CDR2 as SVGAGI. The CDR3 totals 14 residues. The CDR3 DNA reads TGTGCCAGCAGGCAGGGACTCACTAGGGCCGAGCAGTACTTC. Its protein is CASRQGLTRAEQYF.

The chain links TRBV5-1 to TRBJ1-2, with 7 bases lining up with TRBD1. V lost 4 bases to trimming and J lost 7 bases; unmatched junction nucleotides: 16. This CDR3 is 16 amino acids long. Germline V gene sequence: CDR1 SGHRS, CDR2 YFSETQ. CDR3 nucleotides: TGCGCCAGCAGCCCTCTAGCTCTTTTTGGACAGGCTGGCTACACCTTC. Translating it yields CASSPLALFGQAGYTF.

In this sample, this clone turned up a few times. This chain joins TRBV7-6 and TRBJ2-3; 11 bases line up with TRBD2. Germline V gives CDR1 SGHVS, CDR2 FNYEAQ. Trimming cost V 5 bases and J 4 bases; bases outside gene matches: 8. The CDR3 is 16 amino acids. CDR3 sequence reads: CASSAFGSGRADTQYF. The CDR3 nucleotides read TGTGCCAGCAGCGCCTTCGGTAGCGGGAGGGCAGATACGCAGTATTTT. The whole variable domain, filled in from reference TRBV7-6 and TRBJ2-3, reads GAGVSQSPRYKVTKRGQDVALRCDPISGHVSLYWYRQALGQGPEFLTYFNYEAQQDKSGLPNDRFSAERPEGSISTLTIQRTEQRDSAMYRCASSAFGSGRADTQYFGPGTRLTVL.

This clone is labeled as medium-sized. This chain joins TRBV12-5 and TRBJ2-1; possibly TRBD2 for D (6 bases). CDR3 length equals 12 residues. V was cut by 6 bases and J by 8 bases, with 11 bases left in between. From germline, CDR1 is LGHNT and CDR2 FRNRAP. In nucleotides, the CDR3 is TGTGCTAGTGGGAACCCGGGGGATGAGCAGTTCTTC. Protein sequence: CASGNPGDEQFF. Combining the CDR3 with reference TRBV12-5 and TRBJ2-1 gives the whole variable domain DARVTQTPRHKVTEMGQEVTMRCQPILGHNTVFWYRQTMMQGLELLAYFRNRAPLDDSGMPKDRFSAEMPDATLATLKIQPSEPRDSAVYFCASGNPGDEQFFGPGTRLTVL.

This clone was detected once. The CDR3 loop is CAWRSQGEKLFF. The CDR3 coding sequence is TGTGCCTGGAGATCTCAGGGGGAAAAACTGTTTTTT. This chain links TRBV30 with TRBJ1-4; possible D gene TRBD1, 6 bases. The germline V gene encodes CDR1 GTSNPN and CDR2 SVGIG (reference sequence). Trimming took 3 bases from V and 8 from J, leaving 10 bases between them. The CDR3 contains 12 residues.

The chain has TRBV7-2 and TRBJ2-7, with TRBD2 matching over 13 bases. Losses at the gene ends were 5 bases for V and 7 bases for J; bases not matched to a gene: 17. The CDR3 sequence is 18 residues long. Per germline, CDR1 SGHTA and CDR2 FQGNSA. CDR3 residues: CASSPRGTSGISGGEQYF. DNA of the CDR3: TGTGCCAGCAGCCCTAGGGGGACTAGCGGGATTTCAGGAGGTGAGCAGTACTTC. Full variable domain (rest looked up from reference TRBV7-2 and TRBJ2-7): GAGVSQSPSNKVTEKGKDVELRCDPISGHTALYWYRQSLGQGLEFLIYFQGNSAPDKSGLPSDRFSAERTGGSVSTLTIQRTQQEDSAVYLCASSPRGTSGISGGEQYFGPGTRLTVT.

V usage is TRBV10-1 and J usage is TRBJ1-5, with D possibly matching TRBD1 (5 bases). Germline CDR1 reads WNHNN; CDR2 reads SYGVQD (reference sequence). The CDR3 has 14 residues. Trimming took 3 bases from V and 7 from J, leaving 13 bases between them. The CDR3 DNA is TGCGCCAGCAGTGATGGGGGACCGGGGCAGCCCCAGCATTTT. Protein product: CASSDGGPGQPQHF.

This rearrangement joins TRBV27 to TRBJ1-2; TRBD1 matches at 11 bases. The CDR3 runs to 18 residues. J lost 4 bases, V lost 3 bases, and 13 bases had no gene match. The germline V gene has CDR1 MNHEY and CDR2 SMNVEV (reference sequence). The CDR3: CASSLRAPGTGGPYGYTF. DNA of the CDR3: TGTGCCAGCAGTTTGAGGGCCCCCGGGACAGGGGGTCCCTATGGCTACACCTTC.

This sequence joins TRBV2 and TRBJ2-3, with 10 bases identical to TRBD1. Germline loops: CDR1 SNHLY, CDR2 FYNNEI. CDR3 length: 16 residues. V gave up 6 bases and J gave up 2 bases; unmatched junction bases: 8. CDR3 DNA: TGTGCCAGCAGCCCCGGACAGGGGGTAACCACAGATACGCAGTATTTT. Translation: CASSPGQGVTTDTQYF.

This sequence joins TRBV18 and TRBJ2-1, with D maybe TRBD2 (5 bases). The CDR3 sequence is 15 residues long. V lost 0 bases, J lost 5 bases, and 11 bases lay in between. Germline V gene sequence: CDR1 KGHSH, CDR2 LQKENI. CDR3 DNA sequence: TGTGCCAGCTCACCACCGTCGGGAAGAAACAATGAGCAGTTCTTC. It codes for CASSPPSGRNNEQFF.

V and J are TRBV11-2 and TRBJ2-7, with TRBD1 as a possible D gene (6 bases). CDR1 SGHAT and CDR2 FQNNGV come from the germline V gene. With 0 bases removed from V and 6 bases from J, the gap between germline ends came to 15 bases. The CDR3 totals 15 residues. CDR3 nucleotide sequence: TGTGCCAGCAGCTTAGATCATAGGACAGCTGGCGAGCAGTACTTC. Translation: CASSLDHRTAGEQYF.